One T cell receptor beta chain is described in this entry. It has no known antigen specificity. One end of the junction is discordant with germline, which a read error may explain. This entry is derived from a study listed by TCRdb under 2016. Library preparation used RT-PCR. Sequenced using an Illumina MiSeq. Through fastp at Q25 and MiXCR, TCRdb rebuilt clones from the public reads, retaining in-frame beta chains. Entries that share a CDR3 protein sequence are merged under the most common genes and DNA. The sample table lists more than 550,000 distinct CDR3 sequences, 14% of them with a count of one. The ten top clones hold around 3.3% of the sample. From the cysteine up to the phenylalanine, the CDR3 has a length of 13 residues. CDR3 DNA is the only sequence kept; it has 39 bases, read in frame from the first base. From a lookup of the germline V gene (reference sequence), CDR1 and CDR2 are DFQATT and SNEGSKA.

The chain uses TRBV20-1 and TRBJ1-1; the D segment could be TRBD1, given 6 matching bases. Sample: memory CD4+ T cells from blood. This TCR was sampled from a female donor in good health, serving as a healthy control. The CDR3 here reads CSPGGAMKTEAFF. DNA sequence: TGCAGTCCCGGGGGGGCAATGAAGACTGAAGCTTTCTTT.